This T cell receptor beta chain was sequenced for a study of metastatic and nonmetastatic thyroid tumors (dated by TCRdb to 2018 to 2020). Some background on the complete study: The researchers compared repertoires between peripheral blood samples and tumor or nodule tissue samples from patients with malignant or benign thyroid disease. Overall study outcomes, separate from this receptor: In both blood and tumor samples, TCR beta diversity was reported to be significantly higher in malignant tumors than in benign nodules.

None of the patients had been given any treatment before thyroid surgery. Using T-cell receptor beta sequencing, the researchers looked back retrospectively at clinical samples from patients, gathered between about 2012 and 2018. As for this clone: Its antigen is still unknown. Per-base qualities were not stored, and no clone one base away is much larger.

Library preparation employed PCR. TCRdb names Illumina HiSeq 4000 as the instrument used. High-throughput sequencing was used to profile the TCR beta-chain CDR3 region of each patient. As for the authors' bioinformatics: The researchers built a classifier to tell apart papillary thyroid cancer patients with distant metastasis, based on CDR3 differences among clinicopathological groups. The Shannon index was used to measure repertoire diversity, and the Morisita-Horn index was used to measure how similar tumor and blood repertoires were. TCRdb reran the public reads through fastp at Q25 and MiXCR, keeping productive beta chains. The authors' filters were not applied to this entry. This sample is represented by around 21,000 clones; over 20% of them were singletons. About 10% of the sample lies in the top ten. Based on the germline V gene, the CDR1 and CDR2 sequences are MGHRA and YSYEKL. Including cysteine and phenylalanine, the CDR3 has 14 amino acids. Only the CDR3 portion is preserved as DNA: 42 bases, with reading frame beginning at the first base. Trimming takes 8 bases from V and 1 base from J, and the germline ends sit 15 bases apart.

This receptor was identified in a male donor with papillary thyroid cancer or a benign thyroid nodule (not recorded which). Some clones in this sample may be carry-over from other donors' samples. The specimen was tumor tissue. The sequence joins TRBV4-1 to TRBJ2-7, and perhaps TRBD2 as D gene, on 6 matching bases. Here is the DNA: TGCGCCAGCGTATCACTGGAGGGGTCCTACGAGCAGTACTTC. It translates as CASVSLEGSYEQYF.